This T cell receptor (beta chain) was recovered during a study of shared clonotypes between healthy human individuals. The overall study: The people who gave samples were a couple of women and three men aged 18 to 49. Study-level points and caveats: Several donors held about 5% of naive CD4 clonotypes in common. There were few donors, and this limited the genetic and exposure-history diversity represented.

Concerning this clone itself: Its antigen is still unknown. Other DNA sequences from this sample encode an identical CDR3 as well.

Genomic DNA belonging to each subset was distributed in equal measure over several immunoSEQ plates. Repertoires were generated with immunoSEQ multiplex PCR, while TCRdb's copy carries only in-frame clones and drops some. The data hold about 2.4 million clones, with more than 85% observed a single time. From germline, CDR1 is SEHNR and CDR2 FQNEAQ (reference sequence). The CDR3 loop spans 14 amino acids. Trimming cost V 3 bases and J 1 base, with 9 bases left between them. The rearrangement joins TRBV7-9 to TRBJ1-1, with D perhaps matching TRBD1 (6 bases). The source is a man younger than 30 in good health. Some clones in this sample may be carry-over from other donors' samples. The sample consisted of naive CD4+ T cells from PBMCs. As to subset: CD45RA+ positively selected. For the CDR3, the DNA is TGTGCCAGCAGCTTGGACAGCAGGAACACTGAAGCTTTCTTT. This codes for CASSLDSRNTEAFF. The whole variable domain, filled in from reference TRBV7-9 and TRBJ1-1, reads DTGVSQNPRHKITKRGQNVTFRCDPISEHNRLYWYRQTLGQGPEFLTYFQNEAQLEKSRLLSDRFSAERPKGSFSTLEIQRTEQGDSAMYLCASSLDSRNTEAFFGQGTRLTVV.